The 30 T cell receptor beta chains given below trace back to one sample, sequenced in a study of blood T cells in healthy people across ages. The second PCR ran about 6 to 12 cycles with a sample-barcoded 5' primer and J-beta primers. TCRdb called the 5' RACE reads again in MiXCR, with one record for every CDR3 protein. The table shows 1.4 million to 1.5 million distinct CDR3 sequences, with 35% to 45% occurring only once. The source material was blood. The receptors originated from a woman aged 18-35 years in good health.

This clonotype was counted a single time. The chain uses TRBV6-4 and TRBJ1-1; D unresolved. CDR1 and CDR2 from the germline V gene are MRHNA and SNTAGT. V was clipped by 9 bases and J by 4 bases, with 15 bases between them. CDR3 length: 13 residues. The CDR3 DNA reads TGTGCCAGTCGACGGCTCGCGGGCACTGAAGCTTTCTTT. Residues: CASRRLAGTEAFF.

A remark on this clonotype: Its ends do not fully match the called genes, so a read error is possible. The chain has TRBV12-3 or TRBV12-4 and TRBJ2-3, with D tentatively TRBD2 (5 bases). The CDR3 runs to 15 residues. The CDR3 DNA reads TGTGCCAGCAGTTTAGCCGCGGGTAGGCCAGATGCGCAGTATTTT. Protein product: CASSLAAGRPDAQYF.

V usage is TRBV6-2 or TRBV6-3 and J usage is TRBJ1-1; D possibly corresponds to TRBD1 (5 bases). Germline V gives CDR1 MNHEY, CDR2 SVGEGT. Trimming took 5 bases from V and 0 from J, leaving 16 bases between them. The CDR3 runs 16 residues. The CDR3 region has the DNA TGTGCCAGCAGTACCCGGGAGGGACCTCTGAACACTGAAGCTTTCTTT. Amino acids: CASSTREGPLNTEAFF.

The chain links TRBV11-2 to TRBJ1-6; D gene uncertain. The germline V and J ends were trimmed by 5 bases and 9 bases, with 11 bases remaining between them. The CDR3 extends over 13 amino acids. The germline V gene encodes CDR1 SGHAT and CDR2 FQNNGV. In DNA form, the CDR3 reads TGTGCCAGCAGCCCCGTAAGCGGTTCACCCCTCCACTTT. Translated: CASSPVSGSPLHF.

The rearrangement links TRBV5-1 to TRBJ2-1; D perhaps matches TRBD1 (5 bases). Per germline, CDR1 SGHRS and CDR2 YFSETQ. This CDR3 region has 15 residues. V was pared by 0 bases and J by 9 bases, with 16 bases between. The CDR3 DNA follows: TGCGCCAGCAGCTTGGGGACCCAGGGATCCGCTGAGCAGTTCTTC. Translating it yields CASSLGTQGSAEQFF.

The J gene is TRBJ2-7, the V gene TRBV4-2; possible D gene TRBD2, 6 bases. Between the trimmed V and J ends, which lost 2 bases and 6 bases, there was a span of 17 bases. This CDR3 has 15 amino acids. Germline loops: CDR1 LGHNA, CDR2 YNFKEQ. CDR3 loop: CASSQSPRDSGEQYF. In nucleotides, the CDR3 is TGTGCCAGCAGCCAATCACCCCGGGACTCAGGCGAGCAGTACTTC.

This clonotype turned up a few times. J is TRBJ2-7 and V is TRBV5-1; TRBD2 agrees at 13 bases. Gene TRBJ2-5 matches the end of the DNA better, so the J call may be wrong. This CDR3 region has 17 residues. Germline CDR1 and CDR2: SGHRS and YFSETQ. This CDR3 reads CASSSGTSGAGQETQYF. Written as DNA, the CDR3 is TGCGCCAGCAGCTCCGGGACTAGCGGGGCCGGTCAAGAGACCCAGTACTTC.

The gene calls are TRBV6-2 or TRBV6-3 and TRBJ2-2, with D uncertain. The CDR3 is 15 residues long. Trimming took 2 bases from V and 8 from J, leaving 15 bases between them. Germline-derived CDR1 and CDR2 are MNHEY and SVGEGT. The chain's CDR3 is CASSYETTPEGELFF. CDR3 coding DNA: TGTGCCAGCAGTTACGAGACAACCCCGGAAGGGGAGCTGTTTTTT.

This clonotype was seen a few times. The J gene is TRBJ2-7, the V gene TRBV18; 9 bases map to TRBD2. Trimming removed 3 bases from V and 0 bases from J; junction bases left unmatched: 6. The CDR3 spans 16 residues. The V gene's germline CDR1 is KGHSH and CDR2 LQKENI. This CDR3 reads CASSPMGLAVSYEQYF. DNA of the CDR3: TGTGCCAGCTCACCTATGGGACTAGCAGTCTCCTACGAGCAGTACTTC.

The V and J genes are TRBV6-2 or TRBV6-3 and TRBJ2-1; 13 bases match TRBD2. Germline CDR1 is MNHEY and CDR2 is SVGEGT. The CDR3 has 23 amino acids. Trimming cost V 2 bases and J 6 bases; bases outside gene matches: 25. This CDR3 reads CASSYGGGLWTSGSTGARNEQFF. CDR3 DNA: TGTGCCAGCAGTTACGGGGGGGGTCTCTGGACTAGCGGGAGCACGGGAGCACGCAATGAGCAGTTCTTC.

This clonotype was seen a handful of times. The rearrangement links TRBV20-1 to TRBJ2-7; possible D gene TRBD1, 6 bases. This CDR3 has 15 residues. The V end lost 3 bases, the J end lost 4 bases, and 19 bases lay between the germline ends. Germline CDR1 reads DFQATT; CDR2 reads SNEGSKA (reference sequence). Here the CDR3 DNA reads TGCAGTGCTAGCGGGCAGGGGAACAAACCTTACGAGCAGTACTTC. Amino acid sequence: CSASGQGNKPYEQYF.

The chain carries TRBV7-9 and TRBJ2-1; no clear D gene. The length of the CDR3 is 12 residues. Trimming removed 2 bases at V and 7 bases at J, with 6 bases between. Germline CDR1 reads SEHNR; CDR2 reads FQNEAQ (reference sequence). DNA of the CDR3: TGTGCCAGCAGCTTATTTAAGAATGAGCAGTTCTTC. Its translation: CASSLFKNEQFF.

The CDR3 here is CASSPREGADTQYF. The CDR3 DNA sequence: TGTGCCAGCTCACCTCGTGAGGGGGCAGATACGCAGTATTTT. The V call is TRBV12-3 or TRBV12-4, the J call TRBJ2-3; TRBD1 might be the D (6 bases). The CDR3 loop spans 14 amino acids. V lost 8 bases and J 4 bases, leaving 16 bases between the germline ends.

This chain joins TRBV10-3 and TRBJ2-2, with D uncertain. Trimming cost V 6 bases and J 6 bases, with 5 bases left between them. The CDR3 is 11 residues long. The germline CDR1 and CDR2 sequences are ENHRY and SYGVKD. The CDR3 loop reads CAIRGAGELFF. The CDR3, as DNA: TGTGCCATCAGGGGCGCCGGGGAGCTGTTTTTT.

The chain uses TRBV5-1 and TRBJ2-3, with D maybe TRBD2 (6 bases). The germline V gene has CDR1 SGHRS and CDR2 YFSETQ. The CDR3 runs 14 residues. V was trimmed by 4 bases and J by 2 bases, leaving 11 bases between them. The CDR3 sequence: CASSPGEITDTQYF. DNA of the CDR3: TGCGCCAGCAGCCCGGGGGAGATCACAGATACGCAGTATTTT.

This clonotype was counted between two and nine times. The chain has TRBV2 and TRBJ2-2; 10 nucleotides align to TRBD1. Per germline, CDR1 SNHLY and CDR2 FYNNEI. Trimming cost V 5 bases and J 7 bases; bases outside gene matches: 7. The CDR3 loop spans 15 amino acids. As DNA, the CDR3 is TGTGCCAGCAGTACCGGACAGGGGGTTAGCGGGGAGCTGTTTTTT. This sequence encodes CASSTGQGVSGELFF.

This clonotype was counted many times. Here the CDR3 reads CASSLAFSETSGTDTQYF. CDR3 DNA: TGTGCCAGCAGCTTAGCTTTCTCCGAGACTAGCGGCACAGATACGCAGTATTTT. The chain is built from TRBV7-6 and TRBJ2-3, with 8 bases lining up with TRBD2. This CDR3 comprises 18 residues. V lost 0 bases and J lost 1; bases outside the gene matches: 9. CDR1 is SGHVS and CDR2 is FNYEAQ in the germline V gene.

The rearrangement links TRBV19 to TRBJ1-4, with D maybe TRBD1 (5 bases). Germline V gives CDR1 LNHDA, CDR2 SQIVND (reference sequence). CDR3 length: 10 amino acids. V gave up 8 bases and J gave up 11 bases, with 9 bases separating them. The CDR3 region is CASYEGKLFF. For the CDR3, the DNA is TGTGCCAGTTACGAGGGGAAACTGTTTTTT.

V and J are TRBV7-2 and TRBJ2-7; TRBD1 or TRBD2 may be the D gene (5 bases each). CDR3 length: 16 amino acids. Germline CDR1 is SGHTA and CDR2 is FQGNSA. V was trimmed by 5 bases and J by 4 bases, leaving 21 bases between them. The CDR3 protein is CASSRRSQSGGYEQYF. The CDR3 DNA follows: TGTGCCAGCAGCCGCCGAAGCCAGAGTGGGGGATACGAGCAGTACTTC.

This clonotype turned up a few times. The V and J genes are TRBV6-5 and TRBJ2-7; 7 bases match TRBD1. The V gene's germline CDR1 is MNHEY and CDR2 SVGAGI. J was trimmed by 1 base and V by 2 bases; bases with no gene match: 5. The CDR3 runs to 15 residues. The CDR3 here is CASSYDRAKSYEQYF. The DNA of the CDR3 is TGTGCCAGCAGTTACGACAGGGCCAAATCCTACGAGCAGTACTTC.

This clonotype was seen more than once but under ten times. This sequence joins TRBV12-3 or TRBV12-4 and TRBJ1-6; D uncertain. V gave up 5 bases and J gave up 11 bases, with 10 bases separating them. This CDR3 region has 12 residues. In DNA form, the CDR3 reads TGTGCCAGCAGTCCCGGGTATCCACCCCTCCACTTT. Translating gives CASSPGYPPLHF.

This clonotype was observed a few times. The rearrangement uses TRBV7-9 and TRBJ2-7; D gene unclear. Germline lookup yields CDR1 SEHNR and CDR2 FQNEAQ (reference sequence). The CDR3 has 12 amino acids. V lost 7 bases and J lost 2, with 9 bases in between. The CDR3 sequence: CASNRLTYEQYF. Here the CDR3 DNA reads TGTGCCAGCAATCGCCTCACCTACGAGCAGTACTTC.

V is TRBV11-2 and J is TRBJ2-4; 13 nucleotides match TRBD2. The trim removed 0 bases at V and 4 bases at J, leaving 3 bases unmatched. This CDR3 is built from 17 residues. Germline V gene lookup returns CDR1 SGHAT and CDR2 FQNNGV. The chain's CDR3 is CASSLELAGGPKNIQYF. CDR3 coding DNA: TGTGCCAGCAGCTTAGAACTAGCGGGAGGGCCAAAAAACATTCAGTACTTC.

This clonotype has a handful of counts. V and J are TRBV3-1 and TRBJ2-5; 14 positions agree with TRBD2. The CDR3 has 17 residues. Losses at the gene ends were 0 bases for V and 5 bases for J; bases not matched to a gene: 5. The germline gives CDR1 LGHDT, CDR2 YNNKEL (reference sequence). CDR3 in DNA: TGTGCCAGCAGCCAAGAGGCCGGGACTAGCGGGAGCGAGACCCAGTACTTC. Residues: CASSQEAGTSGSETQYF.

This chain connects TRBV10-3 to TRBJ1-2; TRBD1 agrees at 7 bases. The ends lost 3 bases at V and 8 bases at J; junction bases unmatched: 15. Germline assignment: CDR1 ENHRY and CDR2 SYGVKD. This CDR3 is 16 amino acids long. For the CDR3, the DNA is TGTGCCATCAGTGACCCTGGTTCAGGAACAGGGGACGGCTACACCTTC. This gives the protein CAISDPGSGTGDGYTF.

This clonotype has just a few counts. CDR3 sequence: CSATGLADSFWGETRYF. CDR3 in DNA: TGCAGCGCAACAGGGCTAGCGGACTCCTTTTGGGGGGAGACCCGGTACTTC. The rearrangement joins TRBV20-1 to TRBJ2-7; possibly TRBD2 for D (7 bases). Per the germline V gene, CDR1 is DFQATT and CDR2 is SNEGSKA (reference sequence). This CDR3 comprises 17 residues.

This clonotype appeared a few times. The chain combines TRBV2 with TRBJ2-4; no definite D call. With 3 bases removed from V and 3 bases from J, the gap between germline ends came to 9 bases. This CDR3 has 14 residues. Germline assignment: CDR1 SNHLY and CDR2 FYNNEI. The CDR3 reads CASSDPQVKNIQYF. CDR3 DNA: TGTGCCAGCAGTGATCCCCAGGTCAAAAACATTCAGTACTTC. The full variable domain, its missing parts supplied by reference TRBV2 and TRBJ2-4, is EPEVTQTPSHQVTQMGQEVILRCVPISNHLYFYWYRQILGQKVEFLVSFYNNEISEKSEIFDDQFSVERPDGSNFTLKIRSTKLEDSAMYFCASSDPQVKNIQYFGAGTRLSVL.

This rearrangement joins TRBV28 to TRBJ2-7, with D perhaps TRBD2 (7 bases). Germline CDR1 and CDR2: MDHEN and SYDVKM. Trimming pared 2 bases from V and 1 base from J, leaving 12 bases between. CDR3 length equals 15 residues. The CDR3: CASSLGGGMSYEQYF. The CDR3 nucleotides read TGTGCCAGCAGTTTAGGGGGGGGCATGTCCTACGAGCAGTACTTC.

This clonotype has only a few counts. The chain's CDR3 is CSARPSQILDEQFF. CDR3 bases: TGCAGTGCGAGACCCTCCCAGATCCTCGATGAGCAGTTCTTC. The V gene is TRBV20-1, the J gene TRBJ2-1; D gene ambiguous. The CDR3 consists of 14 residues. The germline V and J ends were trimmed by 6 bases and 8 bases, with 20 bases remaining between them. Germline V CDR1 and CDR2: DFQATT, SNEGSKA (reference sequence).

The chain joins TRBV12-3 or TRBV12-4 to TRBJ2-2, with D unresolved. V was cut by 2 bases and J by 2 bases, with 9 bases left in between. The CDR3 sequence is 15 residues long. CDR3 coding DNA: TGTGCCAGCAGTTTATTGATCCAAAACACCGGGGAGCTGTTTTTT. Translating gives CASSLLIQNTGELFF.